This T cell receptor beta chain was captured in a study of blood T cell repertoires in COVID-19. About the study: Italy, Spain and the United States were the sources of the convalescent and acute COVID-19 samples. PBMCs, B-cell-depleted T cells, or T cells provided the cDNA or gDNA that made up the material.

In the authors' methods: Researchers report that nucleated cell counts were estimated from reference gene primer amplification. Profiled with immunoSEQ multiplex PCR; TCRdb holds only in-frame clones, not every one. V and J calls and clone size come straight from that table; D and trimming were deduced from the DNA. The table records 140,000 or so clones, over 75% of them present only once. This clone was counted between two and nine times. The receptor was derived from a man in his sixties or seventies with acute or convalescent COVID-19. Sequenced material: peripheral blood.

The DNA of the CDR3 is TGCAGCGTTGAAGATACCCCGGGGGGGGCCATTGAGGGCTACACCTTC. This codes for CSVEDTPGGAIEGYTF. V gene TRBV29-1 combines with J gene TRBJ1-2; maybe TRBD1 (6 bases). The V end was cut by 0 bases, the J end by 8 bases, with 22 bases between. CDR1 SQVTM and CDR2 ANQGSEA come from the germline V gene. The CDR3 length is 16 residues.